This T cell receptor (beta chain) was sequenced in a study of T cells after yellow fever vaccination. Study-wide context: For low cell numbers, libraries were made with SMART-Seq v4 Ultra Low Input. General study findings and limits: Post-booster reappearance was seen for most primary-vaccination clones (around 96% CD4, around 91% CD8). Contaminants from the bulk population, in the form of abundant clonotypes, could be found in FACS-sorted repertoires.

In making TCR cDNA, 5'RACE template switching added a universal primer site and UMIs to it. TCRdb re-analysed the 5' RACE reads in MiXCR, keeping a single row per CDR3 protein. Here the sample spans some 320,000 distinct CDR3 sequences, approximately 4% being singletons. CDR1 LGHNA and CDR2 YSLEER come from the germline V gene. The CDR3 extends over 13 amino acids. The V end was cut by 8 bases, the J end by 2 bases, with 12 bases between. In its sample, this clonotype was seen many times. Its cognate antigen is unknown. This TCR derives from a man younger than 35 who received the YFV17D yellow fever vaccine. The V gene is TRBV4-3, the J gene TRBJ1-1; a possible D gene is TRBD1 (6 bases). Sequenced material: PBMCs, taken 5 days after the yellow fever booster vaccination. The CDR3 coding sequence is TGCGCCAGCCGGCGGACAGTAAACACTGAAGCTTTCTTT. This translates into CASRRTVNTEAFF.